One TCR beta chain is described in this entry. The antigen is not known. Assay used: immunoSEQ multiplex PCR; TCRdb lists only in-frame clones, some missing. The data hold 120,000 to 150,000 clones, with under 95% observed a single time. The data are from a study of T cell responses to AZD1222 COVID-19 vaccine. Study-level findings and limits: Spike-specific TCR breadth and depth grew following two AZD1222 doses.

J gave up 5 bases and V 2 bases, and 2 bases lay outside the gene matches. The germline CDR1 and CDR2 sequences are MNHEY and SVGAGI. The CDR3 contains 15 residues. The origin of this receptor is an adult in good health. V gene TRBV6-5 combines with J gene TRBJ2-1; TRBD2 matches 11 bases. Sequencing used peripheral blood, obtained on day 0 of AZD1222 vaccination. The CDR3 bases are TGTGCCAGCAGTTACGAGGGACTAGCGGACAATGAGCAGTTCTTC. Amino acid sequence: CASSYEGLADNEQFF.